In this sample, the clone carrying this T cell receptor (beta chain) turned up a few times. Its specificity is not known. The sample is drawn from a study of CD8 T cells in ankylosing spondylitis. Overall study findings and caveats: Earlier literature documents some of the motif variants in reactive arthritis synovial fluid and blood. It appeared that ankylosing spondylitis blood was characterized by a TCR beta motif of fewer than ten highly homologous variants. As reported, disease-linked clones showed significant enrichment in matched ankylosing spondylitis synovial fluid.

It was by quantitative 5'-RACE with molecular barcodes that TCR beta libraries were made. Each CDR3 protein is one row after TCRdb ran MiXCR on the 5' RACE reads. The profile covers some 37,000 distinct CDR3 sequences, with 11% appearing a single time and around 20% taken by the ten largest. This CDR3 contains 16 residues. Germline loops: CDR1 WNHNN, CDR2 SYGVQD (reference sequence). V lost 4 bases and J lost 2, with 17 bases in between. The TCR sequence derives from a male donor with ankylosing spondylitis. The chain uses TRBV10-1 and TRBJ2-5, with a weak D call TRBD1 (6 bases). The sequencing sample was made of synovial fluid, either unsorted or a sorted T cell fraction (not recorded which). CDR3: CASSALTGTYQETQYF. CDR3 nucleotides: TGCGCCAGCAGTGCTCTTACCGGGACATATCAAGAGACCCAGTACTTC.